This TCR beta chain was retrieved from a study of blood T cell repertoires in COVID-19. For the study at large: The cDNA or gDNA used as material had been derived from T cells, B-cell-depleted T cells, or PBMCs.

The CDR3 extends over 14 amino acids. CDR1 and CDR2 from the germline V gene are SGHNT and YYREEE (reference sequence). The ends were cut back, 4 bases at V and 0 bases at J, with 5 bases in the middle. Under the authors' procedure: Nucleated cell counts were estimated from reference gene primer amplification. Using immunoSEQ multiplex PCR, the repertoire was profiled, and TCRdb retains in-frame clones only, with some absent. V, J and clone size derive from that table, while D and trimming were established from the DNA sequence. Among over 90,000 clones listed, approximately 88% were seen once. V is TRBV5-4 and J is TRBJ2-6, with D hard to call. This TCR was recovered from a human donor in a cohort sampled during active COVID-19. Input material: peripheral blood. CDR3 DNA: TGTGCCAGCAGCGCGAGCTCTGGGGCCAACGTCCTGACTTTC. It translates to CASSASSGANVLTF.